Below, one TCR beta chain is given with its context. This clone has a single count. Its antigen is still unknown. No base-level quality is on record; no much larger clone is a single base apart. The method was the immunoSEQ multiplex PCR assay. For the multiplex PCR, a mixture combining 60 forward primers for TCR Vbeta segments and 13 reverse primers for TCR Jbeta segments was used. A multiplex PCR assay on genomic DNA amplified the CDR3 region of rearranged TCR beta genes. The amplified TCR beta libraries were sequenced on the Illumina HiSeq System as 87-base-pair reads. The original pipeline was this. In a later analysis, around 80 million unique TCR beta chains were counted across the approximately 670 repertoires, and roughly 10 million of these chains were shared by at least two donors. A nearest-neighbor algorithm error-corrected the raw reads and collapsed the reads into unique sequences, merging closely related sequences to remove PCR and sequencing errors. V, D and J gene segments were assigned by aligning CDR3 sequences to IMGT reference sequences. For a sequence to be retained, a match of at least six nucleotides to both a V gene segment and a J gene segment was required. A rearrangement counted as productive if the CDR3 had no stop codons and remained in frame with V and J, and every other rearrangement counted as non-productive. Following IMGT convention, CDR3 was defined as the stretch from the second conserved V-encoded cysteine to the conserved J-encoded phenylalanine. In an earlier analysis of 500 to 650 of the donors, sequences lacking an unambiguous match to a single V gene segment were excluded. An earlier analysis of fewer than 650 of the donors classified V segments as functional when productive rearrangements were above 56.7% and as segregating when the standard deviation between donors was above 5%. A statistical classification framework was built for diagnosing cytomegalovirus status from the catalog of TCR beta chain sequences. V and J gene assignment, in a later analysis, came from comparing TCR nucleotide sequences with IMGT/GENE-DB human TR gene sequences. In a later analysis, CDR3 sequences and most-parsimonious VDJ recombination scenarios were assigned using the TCRdist pipeline. In a later analysis, each TCR beta chain was defined by its CDR3 amino acid sequence together with its V-gene family, and reads without a unique V-gene family were excluded. A later analysis removed 500 to 650 highly shared, low-generation-probability nucleotide sequences to deal with suspected cross-contamination and a sequencing artifact. For each public chain, a later analysis derived a clonal expansion index from normalized ranks of inferred template counts within each repertoire. Generation probabilities in a later analysis came from a VDJ recombination model fitted to out-of-frame rearrangements, and those results were checked against IGoR. Hypergeometric tests were used in a later analysis to score TCR-TCR, TCR-HLA and TCR-CMV co-occurrence, with a repertoire-size bias correction applied to the TCR pairs. To estimate false discovery rates, a later analysis permuted the HLA or CMV assignments 20 times. In a later analysis, co-occurring TCRs were grouped using DBSCAN, and TCRdist sequence similarity was added for clustering within HLA-allele-positive subsets. Repertoires with fewer than 30,000 or more than 120,000 public chains, plus five repertoires with anomalous nucleotide sharing, were excluded from co-occurrence clustering. TCRdb's version of the immuneACCESS table is confined to in-frame rearrangements and falls short of the full clone set. An unresolved V gene accounts for under half of the shortfall where checked; the remainder is of unknown origin. The V and J calls and clone size are taken from that table; D and trimming were inferred from the DNA. This sample is represented by 55,000 or so clones; about 82% of them were singletons. The top ten constitute more than 1.5% of the sample.

For this chain, trimming is 5 bases at the V end and 7 bases at the J end, and the number of junction bases without a gene match is 14. The CDR3 runs 16 amino acids, cysteine and phenylalanine included. Solely the CDR3 DNA is kept, with 48 bases framed from the first base. The germline V gene provides CDR1 SGHTA and CDR2 FQGNSA. This specimen belongs to a study of cytomegalovirus exposure and HLA in healthy donors (dated by TCRdb to the late 2010s). Broadly, across the study: An earlier analysis of more than 550 of the donors reported under 300 Gb of sequence data and 117 million unique TCR beta sequences obtained from approximately 180 million T cells. Using immunosequencing, the study profiled T cell repertoires from 550 to 750 subjects and related those repertoires to cytomegalovirus serostatus. Among some 410 genotyped donors of the cohort, an average of about 220,000 unique TCR beta nucleotide sequences was sequenced per donor, of which 15% to 20% were non-productive. Donor age, sex, ethnicity and CMV serostatus were collected together with the repertoire data. Typing coverage varied by locus: about 620-630 donors for A, B, C, DRB1 and DQB1; approximately 500 for DQA1; about 600 for DPA1; 450 to 480 for DPB1. A separate validation cohort of some 130 different subjects was used in addition to the 666-subject first cohort. Several DR-DQ haplotypes were handled as single units for association and clustering because linkage in the cohort was strong. To predict cytomegalovirus infection status, the study combined high-throughput TCR immunosequencing, statistical association of individual TCRs with disease status, and machine learning. Rather than drawing on any new phenotypic data, the later analysis identified candidate immune exposures from TCR beta sequences and the way those sequences occurred across donors. In a later analysis, previously published TCR beta repertoires from about 640 donors were re-analyzed and high-resolution HLA genotyping was added so that TCR occurrence patterns could be studied. Roughly 300 gigabases of sequencing data and roughly 81 million unique TCR sequences made up an early release that covered 500 to 650 HLA-typed donors. A later genetic analysis used genome-wide SNP genotypes for 398 of the 666 donors, treating that subset as a discovery cohort. The study was designed to test whether signatures of past pathogen exposure could be identified by cataloging public T cell receptors. Every repertoire in the discovery cohort had been generated on one and the same sequencing platform. To decide whether each TCR beta V gene segment behaved as functional or pseudogenic, an earlier analysis of some 570 of the donors relied on high-throughput TCR beta sequencing. Of the roughly 400 genotyped donors, 75% to 85% were placed in the genetic ancestry cluster associated with self-reported Caucasian donors. HLA typing covered class I and class II loci at four-digit resolution.

The cohort was made up of hundreds of healthy bone marrow donors. At the time of sampling, all cohort members were nominally healthy, though unrecorded immune exposures were likely present. The donor tested CMV seronegative, placing the donor among the approximately 400 seronegative members of the cohort. A peripheral blood sample was provided by each donor, and peripheral blood mononuclear cells were used for TCR beta sequencing. The Qiagen DNeasy Blood Extraction Kit was used to extract genomic DNA from the blood cell samples. The research as a whole found: In both the original and validation cohorts, the classifier was reported to diagnose cytomegalovirus status with high specificity and sensitivity. Specific HLA alleles were associated with roughly 16,000 TCR beta sequences at a false discovery rate of 0.05 in a later analysis. Linkage disequilibrium might explain the correlated functional status among segregating V segments, but an unknown experimental factor could not be excluded. Most TCR sequences were observed very rarely across donors, whereas some public TCRs were present in many individuals. The only immune exposure information available for the cohort was CMV serostatus. A cluster of highly shared sequence variants was judged likely to be a technical artifact of the sequencing pipeline. A later analysis reported that several top co-occurrence clusters appeared linked to parvovirus B19, influenza, CMV and Epstein-Barr virus. An earlier analysis of approximately 590 of the donors showed that most TCR beta V segments appeared in productive rearrangements either about 87% or about 30% of the time, which broadly matched IMGT annotations. In a later analysis, HLA-associated TCR beta chains showed more clonal expansion and lower generation probabilities than non-associated chains that were equally common. Assigning TCR associations to individual alleles was difficult when HLA alleles, especially DR and DQ, strongly co-occurred. A further reported finding was that TCR beta sequences accurately predicted the HLA-A and HLA-B alleles for most subjects in the first cohort. Some IMGT-functional V segments, including TRBV6-2 and TRBV6-3, could not be distinguished by the 87-base-pair reads and were therefore excluded. Three of the identified cytomegalovirus-associated TCR beta chains were confirmed in vitro to be specific for cytomegalovirus antigens. The cohort was sequenced for TCR beta chains only, and without alpha or paired-chain data the features that could be detected were limited. Roughly 15 rarely observed V segments, including chromosome 9 orphons, were excluded from the earlier analysis of several hundred of the donors because counts were too low. HLA typing was unavailable for some donors at each locus, so association tests used only the typed subset. The study listed 150 to 200 TCR beta chains as associated with cytomegalovirus. Sequencing depth was assumed to be roughly uniform across donors in the presence/absence analyses, though that assumption may not hold. A later genetic analysis reported fewer N-insertions in productive TCRs among donors in an Asian-associated ancestry cluster than the roughly 700-donor mean. In a later genetic analysis, a missense DCLRE1C variant was associated with V-gene and J-gene trimming of TCR beta chains, and the association was replicated in an independent cohort. The authors suggested that the approach could potentially be extended to other disease states and immunological phenotypes. In a later analysis, TCR association rates were found to vary across HLA loci, with the most associated TCRs seen for DRB1 alleles and the fewest for HLA-C alleles. Most CMV-associated TCR beta chains appeared to be HLA-restricted in a later analysis, and the HLA associations seemed to be driven largely by CMV exposure.

Material for sequencing was PBMCs. The receptor was isolated from a man aged 25 to 40 in good health and CMV-seronegative. Recombination connected TRBV7-2 to TRBJ2-3, with TRBD2 identical over 8 junction bases. CDR3 loop: CASSPRGGPRGNTQYF. The sequence in DNA is TGTGCCAGCAGCCCCCGCGGGGGGCCGAGGGGAAATACGCAGTATTTT.